This TCR beta chain was recovered during a study of blood T cell repertoires in COVID-19. Study-level background: There were acute and convalescent COVID-19 samples, and they came from the United States, Italy and Spain. The analysed material was cDNA or gDNA that came from T cells, B-cell-depleted T cells, or PBMCs.

Profiled with immunoSEQ multiplex PCR; TCRdb holds only in-frame clones, not every one. In the table there are 180,000 or so clones, over 70% of which are singletons. This CDR3 comprises 13 residues. Germline CDR1 SGHTA, CDR2 FQGNSA. V was shortened by 2 bases and J by 3 bases, with 7 bases between the two germline ends. This receptor was identified in a woman aged 55-70 years who had recovered from COVID-19. J is TRBJ1-1 and V is TRBV7-2; no clear D gene. The sequenced sample was PBMCs or T cells enriched from blood (not recorded which). The CDR3 is CASSLSRDTEAFF. As DNA, the CDR3 is TGTGCCAGCAGCTTATCGCGGGACACTGAAGCTTTCTTT.